These 23 T cell receptor beta chains were sequenced from one sample in a study of T cells in Graves' hyperthyroidism and ophthalmopathy (dated by TCRdb to the late 2010s). Library generation was performed with multiplex PCR. Sequencing used an Illumina HiSeq 2000. Amplification of TCR beta CDR3 regions was carried out from RNA transcripts. A first-round RT-PCR of the TCR CDR3 used the HTBI primer set with the Qiagen OneStep RT-PCR kit. TCRdb reanalyzed the raw reads on its own, using fastp at Q25 for trimming and MiXCR for clone calling, and kept in-frame beta chains. Under each unique CDR3 protein, matching rows form one entry showing the most common genes and DNA. Here the sample has a few hundred thousand distinct CDR3 sequences; more than 15% occur a single time. The ten largest clonotypes hold under 3.5% of the sample. Sequencing was done on a sample of blood. These receptors all come from a middle-aged woman with Graves' ophthalmopathy.

This clonotype showed up many times. The rearrangement uses TRBV5-1 and TRBJ1-4, with D possibly being TRBD1 (5 bases). This CDR3 is 14 amino acids long. Germline loops: CDR1 SGHRS, CDR2 YFSETQ. The germline V and J ends were trimmed by 2 bases and 6 bases, with 11 bases remaining between them. As DNA, the CDR3 is TGCGCCAGCAGCTTATACGGAGGGGATGAAAAACTGTTTTTT. This codes for CASSLYGGDEKLFF.

The V and J genes are TRBV12-5 and TRBJ2-2; unclear D gene. The V end lost 3 bases, the J end lost 6 bases, and 8 bases lay between the germline ends. The CDR3 totals 13 residues. In germline, CDR1 is LGHNT, CDR2 FRNRAP. The CDR3 reads CASGLDYPGELFF. The CDR3 DNA is TGTGCTAGTGGTTTAGATTACCCCGGGGAGCTGTTTTTT.

This clonotype appeared many times. The chain employs TRBV20-1 and TRBJ2-1, with a possible D match to TRBD1 (6 bases). Germline assignment: CDR1 DFQATT and CDR2 SNEGSKA (reference sequence). The V end was cut by 6 bases, the J end by 2 bases, with 14 bases between. The CDR3 is made up of 14 amino acids. The CDR3 sequence is CSAPGQKTYNEQFF. The DNA for the CDR3 is TGCAGTGCACCCGGACAGAAAACCTACAATGAGCAGTTCTTC.

In this sample, this clonotype turned up many times. The chain uses TRBV12-3 or TRBV12-4 and TRBJ1-5, with a tentative D call TRBD1 (6 bases). The CDR3 length is 14 residues. V shed 6 bases and J shed 5 bases, with 14 bases lying between them. The CDR3 region is CASRRGGAHQPQHF. CDR3 DNA sequence: TGTGCCAGCAGACGGGGGGGCGCCCATCAGCCCCAGCATTTT.

V is TRBV28 and J is TRBJ2-5; no definite D call. This CDR3 region has 13 residues. V was clipped by 8 bases and J by 3 bases, with 13 bases between them. Germline CDR1 MDHEN, CDR2 SYDVKM. CDR3 bases: TGTGCCAGCGCCAAAGGCGGCAAAGAGACCCAGTACTTC. Translated: CASAKGGKETQYF. The full variable domain, with the rest looked up from reference TRBV28 and TRBJ2-5, is DVKVTQSSRYLVKRTGEKVFLECVQDMDHENMFWYRQDPGLGLRLIYFSYDVKMKEKGDIPEGYSVSREKKERFSLILESASTNQTSMYLCASAKGGKETQYFGPGTRLLVL.

The J gene is TRBJ2-2, the V gene TRBV7-9; D might be TRBD1 or TRBD2, each matching 7 bases. V lost 5 bases to trimming and J lost 4 bases, with 17 bases between them. The germline CDR1 and CDR2 sequences are SEHNR and FQNEAQ (reference sequence). The CDR3 has 16 amino acids. The DNA of the CDR3 is TGTGCCAGCAGCCCCACGACAGGGAGGGTCACCGGGGAGCTGTTTTTT. Encoded protein: CASSPTTGRVTGELFF.

The chain couples TRBV29-1 to TRBJ2-3, with D unclear. Per germline, CDR1 SQVTM and CDR2 ANQGSEA. The CDR3 is 13 amino acids. Trimming removed 7 bases at V and 4 bases at J, with 15 bases between. The CDR3 is CSGRLPGADTQYF. CDR3 in DNA: TGCAGCGGGAGACTCCCTGGGGCAGATACGCAGTATTTT.

This clonotype was recorded many times. V is TRBV7-9 and J is TRBJ1-2; D gene unclear. V gave up 5 bases and J gave up 5 bases, with 9 bases separating them. The CDR3 is made up of 12 amino acids. Germline values: CDR1 SEHNR, CDR2 FQNEAQ (reference sequence). As DNA, the CDR3 is TGTGCCAGCAGCCCCGCGGCGTATGGCTACACCTTC. This codes for CASSPAAYGYTF.

This clonotype was seen a few times. V and J are TRBV27 and TRBJ1-3; TRBD1 might be the D (5 bases). Germline CDR1 and CDR2: MNHEY and SMNVEV (reference sequence). Trimming took 4 bases from V and 0 from J, leaving 10 bases between them. The length of the CDR3 is 15 residues. CDR3 loop: CASSSTGTSGNTIYF. The CDR3 DNA sequence: TGTGCCAGCAGTTCCACCGGGACCTCTGGAAACACCATATATTTT.

The chain employs TRBV7-9 and TRBJ1-1; D possibly corresponds to TRBD1 (5 bases). CDR1 and CDR2 from the germline V gene are SEHNR and FQNEAQ (reference sequence). The V end lost 8 bases, the J end lost 0 bases, and 19 bases lay between the germline ends. This CDR3 has 16 amino acids. The CDR3 is CASGPRQRSMNTEAFF. The CDR3 bases are TGTGCCAGCGGGCCGAGACAGAGATCCATGAACACTGAAGCTTTCTTT.

This clonotype was observed a few times. The chain couples TRBV18 to TRBJ2-3; D gene unclear. V was pared by 2 bases and J by 2 bases, with 8 bases between. The CDR3 covers 14 residues. CDR1 and CDR2 from the germline V gene are KGHSH and LQKENI. CDR3 nucleotide sequence: TGTGCCAGCTCACCAAATCCCCACACAGATACGCAGTATTTT. Residues: CASSPNPHTDTQYF.

Comments on this clonotype: Just one base apart from a much larger clone, this may be a read error. The V gene is TRBV5-1, the J gene TRBJ2-1; a weak D match, TRBD2 (6 bases). Trimming cost V 1 base and J 10 bases, with 18 bases left between them. There are 15 residues in the CDR3. Germline V gene data show CDR1 as SGHRS and CDR2 as YFSETQ. CDR3 coding DNA: TGCGCCAGCAGCTTGTTTTCCGGGAGTGACAGAGAGCAGTTCTTC. It yields the protein CASSLFSGSDREQFF.

V is TRBV2 and J is TRBJ2-7; TRBD2 matches at 9 bases. The V gene's germline CDR1 is SNHLY and CDR2 FYNNEI. The CDR3 spans 14 residues. V lost 1 base and J lost 2; bases outside the gene matches: 0. The CDR3 reads CASSEGTSAYEQYF. The CDR3 DNA reads as TGTGCCAGCAGTGAAGGGACTAGCGCCTACGAGCAGTACTTC.

This clonotype turned up a few times. The chain uses TRBV19 and TRBJ2-3; D may be TRBD2 (6 bases). Looked up from germline, CDR1 is LNHDA and CDR2 is SQIVND (reference sequence). The length of the CDR3 is 17 residues. Trimming left V 5 bases short and J 8 bases short, with 26 bases between. The CDR3 DNA reads TGTGCCAGTAGTCCCCCCGGAATACTAGCCGGTATGGCTACGCAGTATTTT. This sequence encodes CASSPPGILAGMATQYF.

The V and J genes are TRBV18 and TRBJ2-3; 7 positions agree with TRBD2. This CDR3 region has 16 residues. V was pared by 6 bases and J by 2 bases, with 11 bases of the junction left unmatched. Germline CDR1 is KGHSH and CDR2 is LQKENI. The CDR3 DNA reads as TGTGCCAGCTCCCCCGTTGTGGGGGGGACCACAGATACGCAGTATTTT. Its protein product is CASSPVVGGTTDTQYF.

The chain has TRBV27 and TRBJ1-5; unclear D gene. This CDR3 comprises 19 residues. The V end was cut by 2 bases, the J end by 0 bases, with 20 bases between. From germline, CDR1 is MNHEY and CDR2 SMNVEV (reference sequence). The chain's CDR3 is CASSLRYGLSLYSNQPQHF. The CDR3 nucleotides are TGTGCCAGCAGTTTACGCTATGGCCTGAGCCTGTATAGCAATCAGCCCCAGCATTTT.

This clonotype came up a few times. The rearrangement uses TRBV30 and TRBJ2-7, with a tentative D call TRBD1 (5 bases). CDR1 GTSNPN and CDR2 SVGIG come from the germline V gene (reference sequence). The CDR3 is made up of 14 amino acids. V was shortened by 4 bases and J by 2 bases, with 15 bases between the two germline ends. The chain's CDR3 is CAWMAGLGAYEQYF. CDR3 nucleotide sequence: TGTGCCTGGATGGCAGGCCTAGGGGCCTACGAGCAGTACTTC.

This clonotype has at least ten counts. The chain joins TRBV12-3 or TRBV12-4 to TRBJ2-7, with TRBD1 identical over 11 bases. V lost 6 bases to trimming and J lost 6 bases; unmatched junction nucleotides: 7. This CDR3 spans 14 amino acids. The CDR3 sequence is CASRRTGGLLEQYF. The CDR3 nucleotides read TGTGCCAGCAGAAGGACAGGGGGCCTCCTCGAGCAGTACTTC.

This clonotype came up many times. This chain connects TRBV3-1 to TRBJ1-5; 7 bases align to TRBD1. The CDR3 covers 15 residues. The ends lost 3 bases at V and 4 bases at J; junction bases unmatched: 6. Germline V gives CDR1 LGHDT, CDR2 YNNKEL (reference sequence). CDR3 in amino acids: CASSHAGGPNQPQHF. As DNA, the CDR3 is TGTGCCAGCAGCCACGCAGGGGGGCCAAATCAGCCCCAGCATTTT.

This chain joins TRBV5-1 and TRBJ2-3; 7 nucleotides match TRBD2. This CDR3 comprises 15 residues. Germline CDR1 reads SGHRS; CDR2 reads YFSETQ. The trim removed 1 base at V and 8 bases at J, leaving 10 bases unmatched. The CDR3 DNA reads TGCGCCAGCAGCTTGCCCCTCTTCAGCGGGGTTACGCAGTATTTT. Translation: CASSLPLFSGVTQYF.

This clonotype was seen repeatedly, ten times or more. The CDR3 coding sequence is TGTGCCAGCAGCCCCCCCCAGGTAGTCATGAACACTGAAGCTTTCTTT. It encodes CASSPPQVVMNTEAFF. This chain connects TRBV7-8 to TRBJ1-1; no definite D call. Trimming removed 5 bases at V and 0 bases at J, with 16 bases between. Germline CDR1 is SGHVS and CDR2 is FQNEAQ. This CDR3 has 16 amino acids.

This clonotype was seen more than once but under ten times. This may arise from a read error, as a much more abundant clone is one base away. The chain combines TRBV18 with TRBJ2-5, with D tentatively TRBD1 or TRBD2 (5 bases each). This CDR3 spans 15 amino acids. CDR1 and CDR2 (germline): KGHSH, LQKENI. CDR3 sequence reads: CAGSPPGRAQETQYF. The CDR3 DNA sequence: TGTGCCGGCTCACCACCGGGACGGGCACAAGAGACCCAGTACTTC.

The rearrangement joins TRBV19 to TRBJ2-1; maybe TRBD2 (5 bases). CDR1 is LNHDA and CDR2 is SQIVND in the germline V gene (reference sequence). The CDR3 consists of 12 residues. Trimming cost V 3 bases and J 9 bases, with 9 bases left between them. The CDR3 sequence: CASSISEGEQFF. DNA for the CDR3: TGTGCCAGTAGTATCAGCGAGGGTGAGCAGTTCTTC.